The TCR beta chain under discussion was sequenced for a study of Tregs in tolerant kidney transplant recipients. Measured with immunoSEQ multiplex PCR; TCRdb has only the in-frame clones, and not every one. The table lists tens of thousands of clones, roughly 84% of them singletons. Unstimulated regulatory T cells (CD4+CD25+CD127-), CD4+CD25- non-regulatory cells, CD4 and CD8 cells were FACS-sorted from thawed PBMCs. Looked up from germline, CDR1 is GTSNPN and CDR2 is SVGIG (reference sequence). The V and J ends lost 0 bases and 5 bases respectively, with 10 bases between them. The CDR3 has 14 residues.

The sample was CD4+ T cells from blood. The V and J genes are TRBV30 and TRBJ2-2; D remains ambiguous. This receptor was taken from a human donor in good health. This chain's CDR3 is CAWSVMRVTGELFF. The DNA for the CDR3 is TGTGCCTGGAGTGTAATGCGAGTAACCGGGGAGCTGTTTTTT.